This TCR beta chain was captured by sequencing in a study of tumor-infiltrating lymphocytes in primary liver carcinoma. Study-wide findings and caveats: Samples, which were bulk and unsorted, did not allow CD4+ and CD8+ repertoires to be compared. The top-250-clone fraction was significantly higher in tumors than in blood (p = 0.039). Whereas tumor region pairs overlapped more, tumor-adjacent and tumor-blood pairs overlapped less.

Starting from roughly 0.5 ug of total RNA, TCR beta cDNA was produced with a primer in the constant region. For TCR beta, libraries were produced by three nested multiplex PCR rounds using slightly modified ARM-PCR. Use of TRBV1-TRBV30 forward primers with a C-beta reverse primer characterized the first two PCR rounds, which lasted ten to eleven cycles each. A single record per CDR3 protein comes from TCRdb applying MiXCR to the multiplex PCR reads. The sample carries about 200,000 distinct CDR3 sequences, around 60% recorded once. Both blood RNA, taken from unsorted whole blood, and germline DNA were extracted. In advance of surgery, roughly 4 milliliters of peripheral blood were collected. Turning to this clonotype: The antigen is not known. Germline and junction disagree at one end, which may indicate a read error.

This CDR3 contains 16 residues. Germline values: CDR1 SGHNT, CDR2 YENEEA. The sample consisted of peripheral blood. The sequence came from a woman in her sixties or seventies with primary liver carcinoma and hepatitis B virus infection. The rearrangement joins TRBV11-3 to TRBJ2-1, with TRBD2 identical over 9 bases. The CDR3 is CTSSPGGRAFYNEQFF. The CDR3 nucleotides are TGTACCAGCAGCCCCGGCGGGAGGGCCTTCTACAATGAGCAGTTCTTC.